The 20 T cell receptor beta chains below come from one sample, sequenced in a study of cytomegalovirus exposure and HLA in healthy donors. TCRdb's table, derived via immunoSEQ multiplex PCR, lists solely in-frame clones and lacks some. The table shows about 140,000 clones, with 80% to 90% occurring only once. Sequencing input: PBMCs. These receptors were obtained from a woman aged 25 to 45 in good health and CMV-seronegative.

This sequence joins TRBV5-6 and TRBJ2-3; 10 bases match TRBD2. The J segment lost 4 bases and the V segment lost 4 bases, leaving 15 bases of the junction unmatched. CDR3 length equals 18 residues. Germline loops: CDR1 SGHDT, CDR2 YYEEEE. Here the CDR3 DNA reads TGTGCCAGCAGCCCCCGAGCGGGGGGGCCGAGCTTGGCAGATACGCAGTATTTT. This sequence encodes CASSPRAGGPSLADTQYF.

The chain is built from TRBV5-8 and TRBJ2-3, with TRBD2 matching over 10 bases. Germline V gives CDR1 SGHTS, CDR2 YDEGEE. CDR3 length: 16 amino acids. V was pared by 4 bases and J by 0 bases, with 5 bases of the junction left unmatched. CDR3 nucleotides: TGTGCCAGCAGCCCCGGACTAGCGGTGAGCACAGATACGCAGTATTTT. Amino acid sequence: CASSPGLAVSTDTQYF.

The rearrangement uses TRBV18 and TRBJ2-7, with TRBD1 matching 10 bases. J lost 6 bases, V lost 5 bases, and 7 bases had no gene match. The CDR3 extends over 14 amino acids. From germline, CDR1 is KGHSH and CDR2 LQKENI. The CDR3: CASSDTGQGSEQYF. In DNA, the CDR3 is TGTGCCAGCTCAGACACGGGACAGGGGTCCGAGCAGTACTTC.

The chain couples TRBV6-6 to TRBJ1-6; 7 positions agree with TRBD1. The junction had 10 bases not matched to a gene; V was cut back by 11 bases and J by 9 bases. CDR3 length equals 13 residues. The germline CDR1 and CDR2 sequences are MNHNY and SVGAGI (reference sequence). The CDR3 sequence: CAGGTPGGSPLHF. DNA of the CDR3: TGTGCCGGAGGGACCCCAGGGGGTTCACCCCTCCACTTT.

V is TRBV9 and J is TRBJ1-4; D uncertain. This CDR3 region has 16 residues. Trimming took off 0 bases at V and 4 bases at J, with 13 bases between the two ends. CDR1 SGDLS and CDR2 YYNGEE come from the germline V gene. In DNA form, the CDR3 reads TGTGCCAGCAGCGTAGGTCCCGGACGGGATAATGAAAAACTGTTTTTT. Translation gives CASSVGPGRDNEKLFF.

V is TRBV7-2 and J is TRBJ1-1; D is possibly TRBD1 (5 bases). The length of the CDR3 is 13 residues. V was clipped by 4 bases and J by 5 bases, with 11 bases between them. CDR1 and CDR2 (germline): SGHTA, FQGNSA. The CDR3 sequence: CASSSRQKTEAFF. DNA for the CDR3: TGTGCCAGCAGCTCCCGACAGAAAACTGAAGCTTTCTTT. The full variable domain, its missing parts supplied by reference TRBV7-2 and TRBJ1-1, is GAGVSQSPSNKVTEKGKDVELRCDPISGHTALYWYRQSLGQGLEFLIYFQGNSAPDKSGLPSDRFSAERTGGSVSTLTIQRTQQEDSAVYLCASSSRQKTEAFFGQGTRLTVV.

The rearrangement uses TRBV5-4 and TRBJ1-1, with D possibly being TRBD1 (6 bases). V was trimmed by 3 bases and J by 5 bases, leaving 14 bases between them. Looked up from germline, CDR1 is SGHNT and CDR2 is YYREEE (reference sequence). The CDR3 has 14 residues. In DNA, the CDR3 is TGTGCCAGCAGCTCTTCAGGGGAGGGAACTGAAGCTTTCTTT. It is translated as CASSSSGEGTEAFF.

The chain combines TRBV7-3 with TRBJ2-1; 7 bases align to TRBD1. V shed 4 bases, J shed 8 bases, and the junction held 8 bases outside the gene matches. Looked up from germline, CDR1 is SGHTA and CDR2 is FQGTGA. The CDR3 length is 14 residues. CDR3 bases: TGTGCCAGCAGCTCCGCAGGGGGTCTCGATGAGCAGTTCTTC. This codes for CASSSAGGLDEQFF.

The rearrangement joins TRBV7-8 to TRBJ1-5; TRBD1 matches 8 bases. Looked up from germline, CDR1 is SGHVS and CDR2 is FQNEAQ. V dropped 5 bases and J dropped 7; count of bases not matched to a gene: 16. The CDR3 length is 17 residues. This CDR3 reads CASSLSQGQAIPQPQHF. CDR3 nucleotides: TGTGCCAGCAGCCTATCCCAGGGACAGGCCATCCCCCAGCCCCAGCATTTT.

V gene TRBV9 combines with J gene TRBJ2-6, with D possibly TRBD2 on 7 matching bases. The CDR3 has 16 amino acids. Trimming stripped 4 bases from V and 2 bases from J, with 13 bases between. The germline V gene encodes CDR1 SGDLS and CDR2 YYNGEE. The CDR3 DNA follows: TGTGCCAGCAGCATCGACGGGGGGCCTGGGGCCAACGTCCTGACTTTC. Amino acids: CASSIDGGPGANVLTF.

The rearrangement joins TRBV5-6 to TRBJ2-1; TRBD1 agrees at 9 bases. Germline CDR1 reads SGHDT; CDR2 reads YYEEEE. The trim removed 4 bases at V and 1 base at J, leaving 3 bases unmatched. The CDR3 runs to 15 residues. The CDR3 region is CASSPGTGSYNEQFF. The CDR3 DNA follows: TGTGCCAGCAGCCCCGGGACAGGGTCCTACAATGAGCAGTTCTTC.

The V call is TRBV19, the J call TRBJ2-1, with D maybe TRBD2 (5 bases). The CDR3 totals 13 residues. Trimming left V 4 bases short and J 5 bases short, with 9 bases between. Germline V gene lookup returns CDR1 LNHDA and CDR2 SQIVND (reference sequence). CDR3: CASSTTLDNEQFF. The CDR3 nucleotides read TGTGCCAGTAGTACTACACTAGACAATGAGCAGTTCTTC.

The genes are TRBV11-2 and TRBJ2-1; tentative D call: TRBD1 (6 bases). Trimming pared 5 bases from V and 4 bases from J, leaving 15 bases between. The CDR3 is made up of 15 amino acids. CDR1 SGHAT and CDR2 FQNNGV come from the germline V gene. The DNA of the CDR3 is TGTGCCAGCAGCCCGGACTTCCAGGGGTACAATGAGCAGTTCTTC. Its protein is CASSPDFQGYNEQFF.

The chain has TRBV18 and TRBJ2-7, with TRBD1 matching 9 bases. This CDR3 is built from 16 residues. CDR1 is KGHSH, CDR2 LQKENI, per germline. The V and J ends lost 0 bases and 2 bases, in that order; junction bases with no gene match: 5. The CDR3 loop reads CASSPPTQGATYEQYF. The CDR3 DNA reads as TGTGCCAGCTCACCACCGACACAGGGGGCAACCTACGAGCAGTACTTC.

V usage is TRBV27 and J usage is TRBJ1-4, with D unclear. Germline V CDR1 and CDR2: MNHEY, SMNVEV (reference sequence). V gave up 0 bases and J gave up 0 bases, with 14 bases separating them. The CDR3 contains 18 residues. The CDR3 sequence: CASSLSGEQPATNEKLFF. CDR3 coding DNA: TGTGCCAGCAGTTTATCCGGCGAACAGCCCGCAACTAATGAAAAACTGTTTTTT. The whole variable domain, remainder taken from reference TRBV27 and TRBJ1-4, is EAQVTQNPRYLITVTGKKLTVTCSQNMNHEYMSWYRQDPGLGLRQIYYSMNVEVTDKGDVPEGYKVSRKEKRNFPLILESPSPNQTSLYFCASSLSGEQPATNEKLFFGSGTQLSVL.

The V call is TRBV4-1, the J call TRBJ2-1; D is perhaps TRBD1 (6 bases). CDR1 and CDR2 (germline): MGHRA, YSYEKL. There are 15 residues in the CDR3. V gave up 0 bases and J gave up 8 bases, with 14 bases separating them. CDR3 residues: CASSQDAQGSDEQFF. The CDR3 DNA reads as TGCGCCAGCAGCCAAGATGCTCAGGGGAGCGATGAGCAGTTCTTC.

This sequence joins TRBV7-9 and TRBJ1-2; D may be TRBD1 (6 bases). The CDR3 totals 14 residues. The V end was cut by 5 bases, the J end by 8 bases, with 18 bases between. Germline-derived CDR1 and CDR2 are SEHNR and FQNEAQ (reference sequence). The CDR3 is CASSRTADSSGYTF. In DNA, the CDR3 is TGTGCCAGCAGCCGTACCGCGGACAGCTCCGGCTACACCTTC. The entire variable domain, with the rest obtained from reference TRBV7-9 and TRBJ1-2, is as follows: DTGVSQNPRHKITKRGQNVTFRCDPISEHNRLYWYRQTLGQGPEFLTYFQNEAQLEKSRLLSDRFSAERPKGSFSTLEIQRTEQGDSAMYLCASSRTADSSGYTFGSGTRLTVV.

This rearrangement joins TRBV2 to TRBJ2-1; 7 nucleotides match TRBD2. Germline V gene sequence: CDR1 SNHLY, CDR2 FYNNEI. Trimming at V came to 7 bases and at J to 6 bases, leaving 15 bases not matched to a gene. This CDR3 comprises 16 residues. CDR3 amino acids: CASKAGLRPRLNEQFF. CDR3 sequence (DNA): TGTGCCAGCAAAGCGGGATTGCGTCCCAGGCTCAATGAGCAGTTCTTC.

The chain carries TRBV27 and TRBJ1-1; 8 bases fit TRBD1. The CDR3 contains 17 residues. CDR1 is MNHEY, CDR2 SMNVEV, per germline (reference sequence). With 6 bases clipped from V and 4 bases from J, the junction kept 16 bases outside the gene matches. The CDR3 sequence is CASSKTGVTSTGTEAFF. CDR3 in DNA: TGTGCCAGCAGCAAGACAGGGGTGACCTCGACGGGCACTGAAGCTTTCTTT.

This chain uses TRBV27 with TRBJ1-1; 7 bases map to TRBD1. Germline V CDR1 and CDR2: MNHEY, SMNVEV (reference sequence). The length of the CDR3 is 17 residues. The V gene end was trimmed by 5 bases and the J gene end by 0 bases; junction bases not matched to a gene: 12. This chain's CDR3 is CASSLVGTAPMNTEAFF. In nucleotides, the CDR3 is TGTGCCAGCAGTCTAGTAGGGACAGCCCCTATGAACACTGAAGCTTTCTTT.